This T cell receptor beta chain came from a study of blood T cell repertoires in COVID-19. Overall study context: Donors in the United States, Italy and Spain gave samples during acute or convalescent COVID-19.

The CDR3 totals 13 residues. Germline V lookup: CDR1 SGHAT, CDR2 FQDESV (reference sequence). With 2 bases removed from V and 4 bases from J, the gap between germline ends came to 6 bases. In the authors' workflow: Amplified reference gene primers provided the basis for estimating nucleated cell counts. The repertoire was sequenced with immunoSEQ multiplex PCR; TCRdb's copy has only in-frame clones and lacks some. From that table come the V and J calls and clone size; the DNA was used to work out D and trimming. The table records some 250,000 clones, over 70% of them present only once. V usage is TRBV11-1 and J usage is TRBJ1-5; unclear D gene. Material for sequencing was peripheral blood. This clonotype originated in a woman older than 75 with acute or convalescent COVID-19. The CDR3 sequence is CASSLSPNQPQHF. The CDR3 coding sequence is TGTGCCAGCAGCTTAAGCCCGAATCAGCCCCAGCATTTT.